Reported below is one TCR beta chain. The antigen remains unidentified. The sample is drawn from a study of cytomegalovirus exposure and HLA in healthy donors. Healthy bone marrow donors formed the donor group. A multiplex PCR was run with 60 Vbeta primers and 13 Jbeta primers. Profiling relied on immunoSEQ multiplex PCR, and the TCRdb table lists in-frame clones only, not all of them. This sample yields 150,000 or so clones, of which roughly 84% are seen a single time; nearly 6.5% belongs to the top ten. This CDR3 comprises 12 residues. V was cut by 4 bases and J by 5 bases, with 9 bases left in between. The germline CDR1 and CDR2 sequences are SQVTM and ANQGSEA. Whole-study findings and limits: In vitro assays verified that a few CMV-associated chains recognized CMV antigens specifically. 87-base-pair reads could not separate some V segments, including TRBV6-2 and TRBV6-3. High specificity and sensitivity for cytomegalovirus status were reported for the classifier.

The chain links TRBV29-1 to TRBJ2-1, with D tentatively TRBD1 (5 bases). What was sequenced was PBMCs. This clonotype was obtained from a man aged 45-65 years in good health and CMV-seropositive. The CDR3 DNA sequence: TGCAGCGTTGGGCAGGGAAACAATGAGCAGTTCTTC. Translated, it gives CSVGQGNNEQFF.